This T cell receptor (beta chain) was recorded in a study of blood T cell repertoires in COVID-19. The protocol was immunoSEQ multiplex PCR, while the TCRdb copy is restricted to in-frame clones and leaves out a portion. The table includes some 160,000 clones, approximately 83% detected once. CDR1 and CDR2 (germline): KGHSH, LQKENI. Trimming left V 4 bases short and J 3 bases short, with 16 bases between. CDR3 length: 15 amino acids. The TCR was taken from a human donor in a cohort sampled during active COVID-19. The sample taken for sequencing was peripheral blood. J is TRBJ2-7 and V is TRBV18, with unresolved D. The CDR3 region has the DNA TGTGCCAGCTCACGTAATGACGAGGCAGTCTACGAGCAGTACTTC. It specifies CASSRNDEAVYEQYF.